Below, 22 T cell receptor beta chains from the same sample are listed, as sequenced in a study of beta chain features in type 1 diabetes. Investigators reverse transcribed all isolated RNA, so they sequenced expressed TCRB transcripts. The repertoire was sequenced with immunoSEQ multiplex PCR; TCRdb's copy has only in-frame clones and lacks some. The table shows 390,000 or so clones, with around 13% occurring only once. Sequencing was carried out using naive CD4+ T cells from blood. Receptors originate from a man aged 25 to 40 in good health.

This clone was found a few times. The chain uses TRBV27 and TRBJ2-3, with D maybe TRBD2 (6 bases). Germline CDR1 reads MNHEY; CDR2 reads SMNVEV (reference sequence). The germline V and J ends were trimmed by 5 bases and 2 bases, with 11 bases remaining between them. The CDR3 runs to 14 residues. The CDR3 spells CASSPGLITDTQYF. CDR3 coding DNA: TGTGCCAGCAGTCCGGGACTCATCACAGATACGCAGTATTTT.

In DNA, the CDR3 is TGTGCCAGCTCGCAACCCAGGGGGCACAATTTGGGCACTGAAGCTTTCTTT. Its protein product is CASSQPRGHNLGTEAFF. The V call is TRBV18, the J call TRBJ1-1; 8 bases agree with TRBD1. Germline V gene sequence: CDR1 KGHSH, CDR2 LQKENI. With V trimmed by 6 bases and J by 4 bases, 16 bases remained unmatched. This CDR3 has 17 residues.

In nucleotides, the CDR3 is TGTGCCAGCAGCCCGAGACTGTACGAGCAGTACGTC. It is translated as CASSPRLYEQYV. The chain has TRBV13 and TRBJ2-7; D gene unclear. The CDR3 runs 12 residues. Trimming cost V 5 bases and J 4 bases, with 9 bases left between them. Germline V gene data show CDR1 as PRHDT and CDR2 as FYEKMQ (reference sequence).

This rearrangement joins TRBV30 to TRBJ2-1, with TRBD1 as a possible D gene (6 bases). This CDR3 region has 14 residues. CDR1 and CDR2 from the germline V gene are GTSNPN and SVGIG (reference sequence). Between the trimmed V and J ends, which lost 4 bases and 0 bases, there was a span of 10 bases. CDR3: CAWIQGSSYNEQFF. As DNA, the CDR3 is TGTGCCTGGATTCAGGGGAGCTCCTACAATGAGCAGTTCTTC.

The gene calls are TRBV7-9 and TRBJ2-3, with 10 bases aligning to TRBD2. CDR1 is SEHNR and CDR2 is FQNEAQ in the germline V gene (reference sequence). This CDR3 comprises 15 residues. Trimming cost V 5 bases and J 1 base; bases outside gene matches: 3. The CDR3 DNA is TGTGCCAGCAGCGCCCTAGCGGGGGGCACAGATACGCAGTATTTT. Translated, it gives CASSALAGGTDTQYF.

The chain couples TRBV4-3 to TRBJ2-1; TRBD2 aligns across 8 bases. Germline CDR1 LGHNA, CDR2 YSLEER. Germline trimming cut 0 bases from V and 12 bases from J; bases unmatched to any gene: 13. The length of the CDR3 is 16 residues. CDR3 residues: CASSQDGTGGLEGQFF. CDR3 nucleotide sequence: TGCGCCAGCAGCCAAGACGGGACGGGAGGGCTCGAAGGGCAGTTCTTC.

This clone has only a few counts. The gene calls are TRBV5-4 and TRBJ2-5; D is perhaps TRBD2 (6 bases). CDR1 and CDR2 (germline): SGHNT, YYREEE (reference sequence). Trimming removed 7 bases at V and 6 bases at J, with 13 bases between. This CDR3 is built from 12 residues. The CDR3, as DNA: TGTGCCAGCGGCCAGGGCGGGAAGACCCAGTACTTC. It specifies CASGQGGKTQYF.

The V call is TRBV2, the J call TRBJ1-2; 7 nucleotides line up with TRBD1. The CDR3 extends over 15 amino acids. Germline values: CDR1 SNHLY, CDR2 FYNNEI. The junction had 13 bases not matched to a gene; V was cut back by 5 bases and J by 7 bases. The CDR3: CASSQLRDSASGYTF. CDR3 coding DNA: TGTGCCAGCAGTCAACTCCGGGACAGTGCATCTGGCTACACCTTC. Filled out from reference TRBV2 and TRBJ1-2, the complete variable domain reads EPEVTQTPSHQVTQMGQEVILRCVPISNHLYFYWYRQILGQKVEFLVSFYNNEISEKSEIFDDQFSVERPDGSNFTLKIRSTKLEDSAMYFCASSQLRDSASGYTFGSGTRLTVV.

This chain links TRBV28 with TRBJ2-1; D ambiguous. This CDR3 has 15 amino acids. Germline V CDR1 and CDR2: MDHEN, SYDVKM. V was clipped by 1 base and J by 5 bases, with 12 bases between them. The CDR3 loop reads CASSLLVDLNNEQFF. CDR3 DNA sequence: TGTGCCAGCAGTTTATTGGTAGATCTTAACAATGAGCAGTTCTTC.

In nucleotides, the CDR3 is TGTGCCAGCAGAACCACCGGGACAGGGGGCTACGAGCAGTACTTC. The encoded protein is CASRTTGTGGYEQYF. This sequence joins TRBV28 and TRBJ2-7; 11 bases fit TRBD1. The CDR3 sequence is 15 residues long. J lost 3 bases, V lost 6 bases, and 7 bases had no gene match. Germline V gene data show CDR1 as MDHEN and CDR2 as SYDVKM.

The gene calls are TRBV16 and TRBJ1-1; D is uncertain. The CDR3 runs 12 residues. Trimming removed 5 bases from V and 3 bases from J, with 7 bases in between. From germline, CDR1 is KGHSY and CDR2 FQNENV. The CDR3 is CASSIGYTEAFF. In nucleotides, the CDR3 is TGTGCCAGCAGCATTGGATACACTGAAGCTTTCTTT.

There are a few counts of this clone. The chain links TRBV4-3 to TRBJ2-7, with 11 bases aligning to TRBD2. This CDR3 contains 16 residues. The V segment lost 3 bases and the J segment 0 bases; nucleotides outside the gene matches: 4. The germline gives CDR1 LGHNA, CDR2 YSLEER. The CDR3 nucleotides read TGCGCCAGCAGCCACACTAGCGGGGGCCACTCCTACGAGCAGTACTTC. Protein product: CASSHTSGGHSYEQYF.

J is TRBJ2-3 and V is TRBV4-3; perhaps TRBD2 as D (6 bases). The CDR3 covers 17 residues. Germline-derived CDR1 and CDR2 are LGHNA and YSLEER. Trimming took 1 base from V and 5 from J, leaving 19 bases between them. The CDR3 DNA sequence: TGCGCCAGCAGCCAAGTTGCTGGAGCGGGCATGGAAGATACGCAGTATTTT. Its protein is CASSQVAGAGMEDTQYF.

The rearrangement links TRBV4-3 to TRBJ2-3; D unclear. The CDR3 runs 15 residues. Germline V gene sequence: CDR1 LGHNA, CDR2 YSLEER. Trimming took 5 bases from V and 3 from J, leaving 15 bases between them. CDR3 bases: TGCGCCAGCAGCAAAACGCGGTTCGCGACAGATACGCAGTATTTT. This translates into CASSKTRFATDTQYF.

This clone has only a few counts. The chain is built from TRBV29-1 and TRBJ1-4; TRBD1 matches at 10 bases. This CDR3 contains 13 residues. With 7 bases clipped from V and 5 bases from J, the junction kept 4 bases outside the gene matches. Germline V gene sequence: CDR1 SQVTM, CDR2 ANQGSEA. CDR3 bases: TGCAGCGCCTGGACAGGGGGAAATGAAAAACTGTTTTTT. It yields the protein CSAWTGGNEKLFF.

This clone was observed a handful of times. V usage is TRBV19 and J usage is TRBJ2-1; D ambiguous. The CDR3 consists of 13 residues. Trimming removed 3 bases from V and 4 bases from J, with 7 bases in between. Germline V gene lookup returns CDR1 LNHDA and CDR2 SQIVND (reference sequence). The CDR3 protein is CASSISSYNEQFF. DNA of the CDR3: TGTGCCAGTAGTATCAGTAGTTACAATGAGCAGTTCTTC.

This chain connects TRBV5-4 to TRBJ1-3, with D unresolved. Germline V CDR1 and CDR2: SGHNT, YYREEE (reference sequence). V was pared by 5 bases and J by 0 bases, with 12 bases between. The length of the CDR3 is 15 residues. This CDR3 is CASSADINSGNTIYF. CDR3 in DNA: TGTGCCAGCAGTGCAGACATAAACTCTGGAAACACCATATATTTT.

Only a few counts were recorded for this clone. The rearrangement links TRBV18 to TRBJ2-2; possible D gene TRBD2, 6 bases. Germline CDR1 reads KGHSH; CDR2 reads LQKENI. V was cut by 2 bases and J by 5 bases, with 12 bases left in between. The CDR3 has 15 amino acids. The CDR3 bases are TGTGCCAGCTCACCAGACGGGAGAAAAACCGGGGAGCTGTTTTTT. Residues: CASSPDGRKTGELFF.

The chain joins TRBV7-9 to TRBJ1-1, with D uncertain. Germline CDR1 SEHNR, CDR2 FQNEAQ (reference sequence). V lost 6 bases and J 0 bases, leaving 14 bases between the germline ends. The CDR3 totals 15 residues. The CDR3 DNA is TGTGCCAGCAGGATAGAGGGAACCATGAACACTGAAGCTTTCTTT. Its translation: CASRIEGTMNTEAFF.

This clone was counted once. The chain recombines TRBV7-9 with TRBJ2-7; 12 bases are a match to TRBD2. This CDR3 is built from 15 residues. The germline V gene has CDR1 SEHNR and CDR2 FQNEAQ (reference sequence). J gave up 4 bases and V 4 bases, and 5 bases lay outside the gene matches. The CDR3 DNA reads as TGTGCCAGCAGCTGGACTAGCGGGACCAATTACGAGCAGTACGTC. It codes for CASSWTSGTNYEQYV.

The rearrangement links TRBV7-2 to TRBJ1-4, with D possibly being TRBD1 (5 bases). The CDR3 covers 14 residues. Germline loops: CDR1 SGHTA, CDR2 FQGNSA. V was clipped by 0 bases and J by 8 bases, with 10 bases between them. CDR3 sequence (DNA): TGTGCCAGCAGCTTAGCAGGGGTTAGAGAAAAACTGTTTTTT. It yields the protein CASSLAGVREKLFF. The full variable domain, in which reference TRBV7-2 and TRBJ1-4 provide the parts outside the CDR3, is GAGVSQSPSNKVTEKGKDVELRCDPISGHTALYWYRQSLGQGLEFLIYFQGNSAPDKSGLPSDRFSAERTGGSVSTLTIQRTQQEDSAVYLCASSLAGVREKLFFGSGTQLSVL.

J is TRBJ1-2 and V is TRBV10-3; unclear D gene. Germline loops: CDR1 ENHRY, CDR2 SYGVKD. There are 14 residues in the CDR3. The germline V and J ends were trimmed by 10 bases and 2 bases, with 17 bases remaining between them. As DNA, the CDR3 is TGTGCCACCGGAGGGCGGGATAGCAACTATGGCTACACCTTC. This gives the protein CATGGRDSNYGYTF.